The 11 T cell receptor beta chains below were found in one sample sequenced in a study of blood T cell repertoires in COVID-19. Assay: immunoSEQ multiplex PCR; the TCRdb copy retains only in-frame clones and omits some. The table has around 160,000 clones, around four fifths seen once. The specimen was PBMCs or T cells enriched from blood (not recorded which). The source is a woman aged 60-75 years who had recovered from COVID-19.

In its sample, this clone was seen a few times. This rearrangement joins TRBV3-1 (or the pseudogene TRBV3-2) to TRBJ1-5, with unresolved D. V dropped 0 bases and J dropped 4 bases, with 7 bases sitting between them. CDR3 size: 14 residues. Germline V gene lookup returns CDR1 LGHDT and CDR2 YNNKEL (reference sequence). CDR3 bases: TGTGCCAGCAGCCAAGAATATAGAAATCAGCCCCAGCATTTT. Its translation: CASSQEYRNQPQHF.

The gene calls are TRBV29-1 and TRBJ1-1, with 9 nucleotides matching TRBD1. V was pared by 5 bases and J by 7 bases, with 11 bases of the junction left unmatched. CDR1 and CDR2 from the germline V gene are SQVTM and ANQGSEA. This CDR3 has 14 amino acids. The DNA for the CDR3 is TGCAGCGTTCGGCCACGGGACAGGGATGATGAAGCTTTCTTT. Translation gives CSVRPRDRDDEAFF.

V usage is TRBV6-5 and J usage is TRBJ1-2; D is unresolved. V lost 6 bases and J 3 bases, leaving 14 bases between the germline ends. Germline V gene data show CDR1 as MNHEY and CDR2 as SVGAGI. This CDR3 is built from 14 residues. This chain's CDR3 is CASRPPGGHYGYTF. In DNA, the CDR3 is TGTGCCAGCAGGCCCCCGGGAGGACACTATGGCTACACCTTC.

V is TRBV28 and J is TRBJ2-4; 10 nucleotides agree with TRBD1. This CDR3 contains 18 residues. Germline V gives CDR1 MDHEN, CDR2 SYDVKM. Trimming cost V 5 bases and J 0 bases; bases outside gene matches: 10. The CDR3 here is CASSEDRGLSIAKNIQYF. The CDR3 region has the DNA TGTGCCAGCAGTGAGGACAGGGGGTTATCTATAGCCAAAAACATTCAGTACTTC.

This chain connects TRBV6-5 to TRBJ1-6; 7 bases map to TRBD1. V was clipped by 5 bases and J by 9 bases; unmatched bases: 4. CDR1 is MNHEY and CDR2 is SVGAGI in the germline V gene. The CDR3 spans 13 residues. Here the CDR3 reads CASSPDRVSPLHF. In nucleotides, the CDR3 is TGTGCCAGCAGTCCCGACAGGGTTTCACCCCTCCACTTT.

The V and J genes are TRBV19 and TRBJ1-2, with 7 bases that match TRBD1. Germline V gene sequence: CDR1 LNHDA, CDR2 SQIVND (reference sequence). Trimming took 3 bases from V and 3 from J; bases not matched to a gene: 13. The CDR3 extends over 17 amino acids. The CDR3, as DNA: TGTGCCAGTAGTATCGACAGGGCCACAGGGCGTTACTATGGCTACACCTTC. It encodes CASSIDRATGRYYGYTF.

This clone was recorded only once. DNA for the CDR3: TGTGCCAGCAGTGTCCTGACTAGCGGGAGAGAGACCCAGTACTTC. It codes for CASSVLTSGRETQYF. The gene calls are TRBV2 and TRBJ2-5; 12 positions agree with TRBD2. V gave up 4 bases and J gave up 4 bases; unmatched junction bases: 4. Germline V gene lookup returns CDR1 SNHLY and CDR2 FYNNEI. This CDR3 is built from 15 residues.

J is TRBJ1-1 and V is TRBV19, with D perhaps TRBD1 (5 bases). The V gene's germline CDR1 is LNHDA and CDR2 SQIVND (reference sequence). The CDR3 totals 13 residues. Trimming shortened V by 6 bases and J by 4 bases, and 12 bases separated the two germline ends. This CDR3 is CASSSGFGTEAFF. The CDR3, as DNA: TGTGCCAGTAGCTCAGGGTTTGGCACTGAAGCTTTCTTT.

This clone turned up a few times. This sequence joins TRBV10-1 and TRBJ2-1, with 7 bases fitting TRBD1. The ends lost 3 bases at V and 13 bases at J; junction bases unmatched: 15. The CDR3 length is 15 residues. Per germline, CDR1 WNHNN and CDR2 SYGVQD (reference sequence). This CDR3 is CASSDPRGSNYEQFF. The CDR3 bases are TGCGCCAGCAGTGACCCCAGGGGGAGCAACTACGAACAGTTCTTC.

The rearrangement uses TRBV7-9 and TRBJ2-2; D might be TRBD1 (6 bases). This CDR3 is built from 15 residues. CDR1 is SEHNR and CDR2 is FQNEAQ in the germline V gene (reference sequence). V was pared by 2 bases and J by 2 bases, with 9 bases between. CDR3 bases: TGTGCCAGCAGCTTAAAGGACAGCAACACCGGGGAGCTGTTTTTT. It encodes CASSLKDSNTGELFF.

This chain uses TRBV18 with TRBJ1-1; D is possibly TRBD1 (6 bases). This CDR3 contains 15 residues. With 5 bases removed from V and 1 base from J, the gap between germline ends came to 14 bases. Germline loops: CDR1 KGHSH, CDR2 LQKENI. The CDR3 sequence: CASSFPGHRNTEAFF. CDR3 in DNA: TGTGCCAGCTCATTTCCGGGACATAGGAACACTGAAGCTTTCTTT. Based on the CDR3 plus reference TRBV18 and TRBJ1-1, the full variable domain is NAGVMQNPRHLVRRRGQEARLRCSPMKGHSHVYWYRQLPEEGLKFMVYLQKENIIDESGMPKERFSAEFPKEGPSILRIQQVVRGDSAAYFCASSFPGHRNTEAFFGQGTRLTVV.